One and the same sample provided the 20 T cell receptor beta chains below, sequenced in a study of cytotoxic CD8 clonotypes in ibrutinib-treated CLL (TCRdb year 2021). The receptor library was made with the immunoSEQ multiplex PCR assay. Sourced from immuneACCESS, this table was stored by TCRdb with only in-frame sequences that have V and J called. A share of the clones is absent; for the studies checked, an unresolved V gene accounts for under half, and the remainder has no known explanation. The sample has about 200,000 clones on record, about 75% of them singletons. The ten largest clones capture 5.9% of the sample. The time point label, read with the paper, signifies: 12 to 13 months on ibrutinib. The sample was PBMCs, taken after 12 months of ibrutinib treatment. The receptor set was obtained from a human donor with chronic lymphocytic leukemia.

The genes are TRBV2 and TRBJ2-1, with TRBD2 matching 7 bases. The CDR3 consists of 14 residues. V shed 6 bases and J 4 bases; nucleotides not matched to a gene: 6. Germline CDR1 is SNHLY and CDR2 is FYNNEI. CDR3 residues: CASRKMGGYNEQFF. The CDR3 region has the DNA TGTGCCAGCAGAAAAATGGGGGGGTACAATGAGCAGTTCTTC.

The chain uses TRBV11-1 and TRBJ2-3; no firm D call. The CDR3 is made up of 13 amino acids. Per germline, CDR1 SGHAT and CDR2 FQDESV (reference sequence). Trimming removed 4 bases at V and 6 bases at J, with 11 bases between. The CDR3, as DNA: TGTGCCAGCAGCTGGGGTGGGCTCGATACGCAGTATTTT. It yields the protein CASSWGGLDTQYF. Looking up the rest from reference TRBV11-1 and TRBJ2-3 gives the full variable domain: EAEVAQSPRYKITEKSQAVAFWCDPISGHATLYWYRQILGQGPELLVQFQDESVVDDSQLPKDRFSAERLKGVDSTLKIQPAELGDSAMYLCASSWGGLDTQYFGPGTRLTVL.

This clone is a singleton in its sample. The rearrangement joins TRBV6-1 to TRBJ2-7; 9 positions match TRBD2. Germline V lookup: CDR1 MNHNS, CDR2 SASEGT. Trimming at V came to 3 bases and at J to 5 bases, leaving 14 bases not matched to a gene. The length of the CDR3 is 17 residues. CDR3 in DNA: TGTGCCAGCAGTGACCCACGGGGCGGGAGGGCCAGGAACGAGCAGTACTTC. Protein sequence: CASSDPRGGRARNEQYF.

The chain recombines TRBV7-8 with TRBJ2-7, with 7 positions matching TRBD2. The CDR3 has 14 amino acids. The V segment lost 2 bases and the J segment 5 bases; nucleotides outside the gene matches: 6. The germline CDR1 and CDR2 sequences are SGHVS and FQNEAQ. The CDR3 is CASSLSRGRNEQYF. The CDR3 DNA reads as TGTGCCAGCAGCTTATCCCGCGGGAGAAACGAGCAGTACTTC. The variable domain in full, with the rest retrieved from reference TRBV7-8 and TRBJ2-7, is GAGVSQSPRYKVAKRGQDVALRCDPISGHVSLFWYQQALGQGPEFLTYFQNEAQLDKSGLPSDRFFAERPEGSVSTLKIQRTQQEDSAVYLCASSLSRGRNEQYFGPGTRLTVT.

Here the CDR3 DNA reads TGTGCCAGTAGTGTGGCAGGACCTGCCTACGAGCAGTACTTC. Amino acid sequence: CASSVAGPAYEQYF. This chain uses TRBV19 with TRBJ2-7; D is unclear. V lost 5 bases, J lost 2 bases, and 13 bases lay in between. The CDR3 extends over 14 amino acids. Germline lookup yields CDR1 LNHDA and CDR2 SQIVND (reference sequence).

The V call is TRBV30, the J call TRBJ2-5; TRBD1 aligns across 8 bases. This CDR3 contains 13 residues. Germline V lookup: CDR1 GTSNPN, CDR2 SVGIG (reference sequence). The V segment lost 1 base and the J segment 5 bases; nucleotides outside the gene matches: 3. Here the CDR3 reads CAWSAGGEETQYF. The CDR3 DNA sequence: TGTGCCTGGAGTGCAGGGGGCGAGGAGACCCAGTACTTC.

This chain connects TRBV19 to TRBJ1-2, with unresolved D. Germline-derived CDR1 and CDR2 are LNHDA and SQIVND (reference sequence). The CDR3 runs to 15 residues. The V and J ends lost 3 bases and 6 bases respectively, with 17 bases between them. CDR3 sequence reads: CASSIAGSSWHGYTF. CDR3 nucleotide sequence: TGTGCCAGTAGTATCGCTGGATCGAGCTGGCATGGCTACACCTTC.

This chain uses TRBV11-2 with TRBJ2-1, with no clear D. The ends were cut back, 5 bases at V and 10 bases at J, with 24 bases in the middle. The CDR3 covers 16 residues. Per germline, CDR1 SGHAT and CDR2 FQNNGV. The CDR3 loop is CASSPRRQRASEEQFF. The CDR3 DNA sequence: TGTGCCAGCAGCCCCCGGCGCCAGAGAGCCTCAGAGGAGCAGTTCTTC.

The chain has TRBV7-2 and TRBJ2-1, with D unresolved. Trimming removed 1 base from V and 2 bases from J, with 9 bases in between. This CDR3 contains 15 residues. The germline CDR1 and CDR2 sequences are SGHTA and FQGNSA. The chain's CDR3 is CASSLGGSAYNEQFF. Written as DNA, the CDR3 is TGTGCCAGCAGCTTAGGGGGAAGCGCCTACAATGAGCAGTTCTTC.

This clone has just a few counts. This chain links TRBV5-6 with TRBJ1-5; no clear D. V lost 0 bases, J lost 3 bases, and 7 bases lay in between. The CDR3 covers 14 residues. The germline CDR1 and CDR2 sequences are SGHDT and YYEEEE. CDR3: CASSLGSINQPQHF. DNA for the CDR3: TGTGCCAGCAGCTTGGGGAGCATCAATCAGCCCCAGCATTTT.

The chain couples TRBV19 to TRBJ2-7; D is uncertain. V was cut by 4 bases and J by 3 bases, with 10 bases left in between. CDR1 is LNHDA, CDR2 SQIVND, per germline (reference sequence). This CDR3 has 13 residues. This chain's CDR3 is CASSSGYIYEQYF. For the CDR3, the DNA is TGTGCCAGTAGTAGCGGCTACATCTACGAGCAGTACTTC.

The chain is built from TRBV4-2 and TRBJ1-3; D is uncertain. The CDR3 runs 15 residues. V lost 3 bases and J lost 0, with 9 bases in between. Germline V lookup: CDR1 LGHNA, CDR2 YNFKEQ. The CDR3 region has the DNA TGTGCCAGCAGCCATATTTCAGGCTCTGGAAACACCATATATTTT. Protein: CASSHISGSGNTIYF.

The chain recombines TRBV6-5 with TRBJ2-7, with TRBD2 as a possible D gene (7 bases). Germline assignment: CDR1 MNHEY and CDR2 SVGAGI. This CDR3 region has 13 residues. The V end lost 5 bases, the J end lost 7 bases, and 15 bases lay between the germline ends. CDR3 loop: CASSAQGGGEQYF. The DNA for the CDR3 is TGTGCCAGCAGTGCCCAGGGAGGGGGGGAGCAGTACTTC.

The rearrangement links TRBV5-1 to TRBJ2-1; 9 nucleotides align to TRBD1. Germline lookup yields CDR1 SGHRS and CDR2 YFSETQ. The CDR3 has 17 residues. Unmatched junction bases numbered 14, after V lost 4 bases and J lost 6 bases. This CDR3 reads CASSTNPGQGRTNEQFF. The CDR3 nucleotides read TGCGCCAGCAGCACAAACCCGGGACAGGGCAGGACCAATGAGCAGTTCTTC.

The V and J genes are TRBV4-2 and TRBJ2-7; 11 bases are shared with TRBD2. CDR3 length equals 16 residues. Unmatched junction bases numbered 9, after V lost 1 base and J lost 7 bases. CDR1 is LGHNA, CDR2 YNFKEQ, per germline. The CDR3 is CASSQVSGTSGREQYF. For the CDR3, the DNA is TGTGCCAGCAGCCAAGTGTCCGGGACTAGCGGACGGGAGCAGTACTTC.

The CDR3 nucleotides read TGTGTCAAACTCCAGGGGGCGCGGAGCAATCAGCCCCAGCATTTT. Its protein product is CVKLQGARSNQPQHF. V usage is TRBV7-4 and J usage is TRBJ1-5; 8 nucleotides agree with TRBD1. This CDR3 spans 15 amino acids. CDR1 is SGHVT, CDR2 SQSDAQ, per germline.

Written as DNA, the CDR3 is TGTGCCAGCTCACCGATAGGGATAGAAGAACAGCCCCAGCATTTT. Amino acids: CASSPIGIEEQPQHF. This chain joins TRBV18 and TRBJ1-5; no clear D gene. The V end lost 3 bases, the J end lost 7 bases, and 16 bases lay between the germline ends. There are 15 residues in the CDR3. CDR1 KGHSH and CDR2 LQKENI come from the germline V gene.

As to this clone: Other nucleotide sequences from this sample produce the same CDR3. V gene TRBV30 combines with J gene TRBJ2-7, with D possibly TRBD1 on 6 matching bases. The germline CDR1 and CDR2 sequences are GTSNPN and SVGIG (reference sequence). V was pared by 4 bases and J by 3 bases, with 7 bases between. This CDR3 is 11 amino acids long. This CDR3 reads CAWTTGYEQYF. For the CDR3, the DNA is TGTGCCTGGACGACAGGCTACGAGCAGTACTTC.

This rearrangement joins TRBV7-3 to TRBJ1-4; the match to TRBD1 covers 11 bases. V shed 5 bases, J shed 7 bases, and the junction held 3 bases outside the gene matches. In germline, CDR1 is SGHTA, CDR2 FQGTGA. This CDR3 spans 14 amino acids. For the CDR3, the DNA is TGTGCCAGCAGCCGGACAGGGGGCTTTGAAAAACTGTTTTTT. It encodes CASSRTGGFEKLFF.

This clone appeared once. The genes are TRBV2 and TRBJ2-1; D might be TRBD2 (5 bases). Germline values: CDR1 SNHLY, CDR2 FYNNEI. The CDR3 runs 13 residues. Trimming took 10 bases from V and 4 from J, leaving 14 bases between them. This chain's CDR3 is CATRPSQYNEQFF. CDR3 DNA sequence: TGTGCCACCCGGCCTAGCCAGTACAATGAGCAGTTCTTC.